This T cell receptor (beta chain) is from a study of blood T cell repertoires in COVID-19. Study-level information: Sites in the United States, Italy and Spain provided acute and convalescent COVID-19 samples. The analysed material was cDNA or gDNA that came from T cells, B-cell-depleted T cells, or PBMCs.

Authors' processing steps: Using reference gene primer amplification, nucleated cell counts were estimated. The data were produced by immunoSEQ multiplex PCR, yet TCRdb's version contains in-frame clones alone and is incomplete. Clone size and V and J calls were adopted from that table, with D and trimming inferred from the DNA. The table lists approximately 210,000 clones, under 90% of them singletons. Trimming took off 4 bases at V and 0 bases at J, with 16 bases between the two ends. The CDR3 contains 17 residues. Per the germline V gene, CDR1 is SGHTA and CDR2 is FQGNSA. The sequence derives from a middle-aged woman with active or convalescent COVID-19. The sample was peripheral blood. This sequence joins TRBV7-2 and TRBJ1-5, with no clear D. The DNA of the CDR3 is TGTGCCAGCAGCTCGGCTTTGGATGACTATAGCAATCAGCCCCAGCATTTT. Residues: CASSSALDDYSNQPQHF.